The sequence of this T cell receptor beta chain was determined in a study of identical twins. This clonotype was counted only a few times. Its target is not known. TCRdb reprocessed the 5' RACE reads with MiXCR, giving one entry per CDR3 protein. The repertoire holds about 690,000 distinct CDR3 sequences, with 21% as singletons. The study's findings and limits: Monozygotic twins shared more out-of-frame TCR alpha than recombination models predicted.

The germline CDR1 and CDR2 sequences are DFQATT and SNEGSKA (reference sequence). The CDR3 length is 12 residues. These data also featured in a second study, about T cells expressing NK-cell markers. Turning to that study: Four of the donors also had these clonotypes leading their CD3+CD56-NKG2C+ fraction.

The source is a woman in her late teens or twenties in good health. The specimen was PBMCs. The rearrangement uses TRBV20-1 and TRBJ1-1, with D tentatively TRBD1 (5 bases). The CDR3, as DNA: TGCTCCCTGGACGGGGGGGGCACTGAAGCTTTCTTT. Its translation: CSLDGGGTEAFF.